The clone carrying this T cell receptor beta chain was picked up one time. These data are taken from a study of blood T cell repertoires in COVID-19. V was pared by 4 bases and J by 6 bases, with 11 bases of the junction left unmatched. This CDR3 contains 16 residues. Germline CDR1 and CDR2: MNHNS and SASEGT. Clones were sequenced by immunoSEQ multiplex PCR, and TCRdb holds only the in-frame ones, with some missing. The sample yields about 200,000 clones, about 86% seen once. The chain joins TRBV6-1 to TRBJ2-2; TRBD1 aligns across 7 bases. Sequencing used PBMCs or T cells enriched from blood (not recorded which). The source is a woman aged 40 to 55 in a cohort exposed to, infected with or recovered from COVID-19 (not recorded which). The DNA of the CDR3 is TGTGCCAGCAGTGGCTATTCACAGGGGTGGGCCGGGGAGCTGTTTTTT. It translates to CASSGYSQGWAGELFF.